This T cell receptor beta chain was documented in a study of shared clonotypes between healthy human individuals. Study-wide context: Participating donors consisted of two women and a few men aged 18 to 49.

The CDR3 loop spans 12 amino acids. CDR1 is SGHDN and CDR2 is FVKESK in the germline V gene. V shed 4 bases and J shed 8 bases, with 11 bases lying between them. Assay execution took place at the deep level. Data came from immunoSEQ multiplex PCR; TCRdb stores just in-frame clones and leaves some out. The data contain 2 million to 2.5 million clones, around 95% of them singletons. This clone turned up a few times. The specimen was naive CD4+ T cells sorted from blood. Indicated subset: CD45RA+ positively selected. The chain employs TRBV14 and TRBJ1-1, with a weak D call TRBD1 (5 bases). This TCR was sampled from a man between 18 and 29 years old in good health. Written as DNA, the CDR3 is TGTGCCAGCAGCCCTTTGGGGCAGGAAGCTTTCTTT. It encodes CASSPLGQEAFF. The whole variable domain, filled in from reference TRBV14 and TRBJ1-1, reads EAGVTQFPSHSVIEKGQTVTLRCDPISGHDNLYWYRRVMGKEIKFLLHFVKESKQDESGMPNNRFLAERTGGTYSTLKVQPAELEDSGVYFCASSPLGQEAFFGQGTRLTVV.